This record looks at one TCR beta chain sequence and its context. What it recognizes is unknown. At one of its ends the junction is not consistent with the germline gene, which may arise from a read error. The sample comes from a study of cytomegalovirus exposure and HLA in healthy donors. Study-wide findings and caveats: Likely technical artifact: a cluster of highly shared sequence variants. Later analysis demonstrated an association between a missense DCLRE1C variant and TCR beta V- and J-gene trimming. HLA alleles were associated with 15,000 to 20,000 TCR beta sequences in a later analysis at 0.05 false discovery rate.

The PCR contained 60 Vbeta and 13 Jbeta primers. The repertoire was sequenced with immunoSEQ multiplex PCR; TCRdb's copy has only in-frame clones and lacks some. The sample has 150,000 to 200,000 clones; over 65% are singletons. Germline V CDR1 and CDR2: MGHRA, YSYEKL. CDR3 length: 15 residues. This receptor was taken from a woman in her thirties or forties in good health and CMV-seropositive. V usage is TRBV4-1 and J usage is TRBJ2-2, with a possible D match to TRBD2 (5 bases). Source material: PBMCs. Here the CDR3 DNA reads TGCGCCAGCAGTCAAGTCAGGACTTACACCGGGGAGCTGTTTTTT. The encoded protein is CASSQVRTYTGELFF.